Listed here are 11 T cell receptor beta chains from one sample, sequenced in a study of identifying expanded T cells in peripheral blood. Some clones are missing from TCRdb's copy, which holds only in-frame ones; the method was immunoSEQ multiplex PCR. The sample gives about 91,000 clones, 70% to 90% of which show up once; 4% is in the top ten. Sequencing was performed on blood. Source of these receptors: a person aged 18 to 70 in good health.

The V call is TRBV18, the J call TRBJ2-1; D uncertain. The CDR3 loop spans 13 amino acids. V was trimmed by 3 bases and J by 8 bases, leaving 11 bases between them. Germline lookup yields CDR1 KGHSH and CDR2 LQKENI. This CDR3 reads CASSPAPFDEQFF. The CDR3 coding sequence is TGTGCCAGCTCACCGGCGCCTTTTGATGAGCAGTTCTTC.

This clone has more than one count but fewer than ten. The V and J genes are TRBV5-1 and TRBJ1-6; D possibly corresponds to TRBD1 (6 bases). This CDR3 is built from 15 residues. V shed 2 bases and J shed 3 bases, with 9 bases lying between them. CDR1 and CDR2 (germline): SGHRS, YFSETQ. CDR3 region: CASSFGQSYNSPLHF. CDR3 sequence (DNA): TGCGCCAGCAGCTTCGGACAGAGCTATAATTCACCCCTCCACTTT. Full variable domain (outside the CDR3, taken from reference TRBV5-1 and TRBJ1-6): KAGVTQTPRYLIKTRGQQVTLSCSPISGHRSVSWYQQTPGQGLQFLFEYFSETQRNKGNFPGRFSGRQFSNSRSEMNVSTLELGDSALYLCASSFGQSYNSPLHFGNGTRLTVT.

The chain couples TRBV6-4 to TRBJ2-3; D unclear. This CDR3 is 15 amino acids long. V lost 1 base and J 0 bases, leaving 8 bases between the germline ends. The germline V gene encodes CDR1 MRHNA and CDR2 SNTAGT. This chain's CDR3 is CASSDYAGSTDTQYF. For the CDR3, the DNA is TGTGCCAGCAGTGACTATGCCGGGAGCACAGATACGCAGTATTTT.

The chain employs TRBV28 and TRBJ2-2; no definite D call. The CDR3 consists of 14 residues. The V end was cut by 1 base, the J end by 1 base, with 4 bases between. The germline V gene has CDR1 MDHEN and CDR2 SYDVKM. CDR3 nucleotides: TGTGCCAGCAGTTTATACAGGAACACCGGGGAGCTGTTTTTT. This gives the protein CASSLYRNTGELFF.

The chain employs TRBV19 and TRBJ2-2, with a possible D match to TRBD2 (6 bases). This CDR3 region has 14 residues. V lost 3 bases to trimming and J lost 1 base, with 6 bases between them. Germline CDR1 LNHDA, CDR2 SQIVND (reference sequence). CDR3: CASSMGGNTGELFF. The CDR3 DNA follows: TGTGCCAGTAGTATGGGGGGGAACACCGGGGAGCTGTTTTTT.

The rearrangement uses TRBV29-1 and TRBJ2-7; D is possibly TRBD1 (6 bases). In germline, CDR1 is SQVTM, CDR2 ANQGSEA. CDR3 size: 14 residues. The V end lost 6 bases, the J end lost 2 bases, and 17 bases lay between the germline ends. The CDR3 here is CSVSGPRQAYEQYF. The CDR3 DNA is TGCAGCGTCTCCGGGCCACGACAGGCCTACGAGCAGTACTTC.

Regarding this clone: The identical CDR3 is also encoded by other nucleotide sequences in the sample. The chain uses TRBV6-4 and TRBJ2-2, with D unresolved. In germline, CDR1 is MRHNA, CDR2 SNTAGT. The CDR3 has 13 amino acids. The V end was cut by 0 bases, the J end by 6 bases, with 5 bases between. This chain's CDR3 is CASSDSSSGELFF. The CDR3 bases are TGTGCCAGCAGTGACTCGAGCTCCGGGGAGCTGTTTTTT.

The chain uses TRBV9 and TRBJ1-5; the D is unclear. The V gene's germline CDR1 is SGDLS and CDR2 YYNGEE. V was clipped by 0 bases and J by 4 bases, with 8 bases between them. The CDR3 extends over 14 amino acids. Here the CDR3 DNA reads TGTGCCAGCAGCGTAGGGACGGCTAATCAGCCCCAGCATTTT. This encodes CASSVGTANQPQHF.

V is TRBV5-1 and J is TRBJ2-7; 11 nucleotides align to TRBD1. This CDR3 contains 15 residues. Trimming removed 5 bases from V and 5 bases from J; junction bases left unmatched: 9. Germline V CDR1 and CDR2: SGHRS, YFSETQ. Written as DNA, the CDR3 is TGCGCCAGCAGATCCGGGACAGGGGGAGGGGACGAGCAGTACTTC. Its protein product is CASRSGTGGGDEQYF.

The rearrangement uses TRBV10-3 and TRBJ1-5; D may be TRBD1 (5 bases). V shed 3 bases and J shed 2 bases, with 11 bases lying between them. The V gene's germline CDR1 is ENHRY and CDR2 SYGVKD. This CDR3 region has 15 residues. This CDR3 reads CAISDGGRGNQPQHF. CDR3 coding DNA: TGTGCCATCAGTGATGGGGGACGGGGCAATCAGCCCCAGCATTTT.

The V gene is TRBV5-1, the J gene TRBJ2-7; D unresolved. V lost 4 bases, J lost 7 bases, and 9 bases lay in between. The CDR3 runs to 11 residues. The germline V gene has CDR1 SGHRS and CDR2 YFSETQ. The CDR3 sequence is CASSQMGEQYF. As DNA, the CDR3 is TGCGCCAGCAGCCAAATGGGGGAGCAGTACTTC.